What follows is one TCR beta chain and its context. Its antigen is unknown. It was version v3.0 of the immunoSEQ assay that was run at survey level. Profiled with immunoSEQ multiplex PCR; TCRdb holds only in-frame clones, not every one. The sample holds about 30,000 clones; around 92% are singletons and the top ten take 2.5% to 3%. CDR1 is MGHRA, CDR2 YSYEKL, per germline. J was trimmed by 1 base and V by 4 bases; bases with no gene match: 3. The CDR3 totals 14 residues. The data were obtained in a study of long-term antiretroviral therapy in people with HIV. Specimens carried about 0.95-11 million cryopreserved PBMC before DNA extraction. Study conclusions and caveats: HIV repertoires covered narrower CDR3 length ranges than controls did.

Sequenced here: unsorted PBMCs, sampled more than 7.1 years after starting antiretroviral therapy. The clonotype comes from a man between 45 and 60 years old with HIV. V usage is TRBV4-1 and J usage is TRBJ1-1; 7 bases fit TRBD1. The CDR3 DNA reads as TGCGCCAGCAGCCGACAGGGCTGGAACACTGAAGCTTTCTTT. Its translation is CASSRQGWNTEAFF.